These 10 T cell receptor beta chains came from one sample sequenced in a study of T cells in Graves' hyperthyroidism and ophthalmopathy. TCR beta CDR3 region amplification was performed from RNA transcripts. First-round RT-PCR of the TCR CDR3 relied on the HTBI primer set. One entry per CDR3 protein, called by TCRdb with MiXCR from the multiplex PCR reads. The sample consists of under 450,000 distinct CDR3 sequences, 15% to 19% of them appearing once. The sequenced sample was blood. These receptors were taken from a woman between 18 and 29 years old with Graves' hyperthyroidism.

The chain joins TRBV27 to TRBJ2-7; 7 nucleotides align to TRBD2. Germline CDR1 reads MNHEY; CDR2 reads SMNVEV (reference sequence). The V gene end was trimmed by 2 bases and the J gene end by 2 bases; junction bases not matched to a gene: 6. The CDR3 is 15 amino acids. This chain's CDR3 is CASSLGLADTYEQYF. CDR3 coding DNA: TGTGCCAGCAGTTTAGGGCTAGCGGACACCTACGAGCAGTACTTC.

This clonotype showed up many times. The CDR3 here is CASSFGQGPNYGYTF. The DNA of the CDR3 is TGTGCCAGCTCATTCGGACAGGGGCCTAACTATGGCTACACCTTC. The gene calls are TRBV18 and TRBJ1-2; TRBD1 matches 9 bases. Germline lookup yields CDR1 KGHSH and CDR2 LQKENI. This CDR3 has 15 amino acids. Unmatched junction bases numbered 4, after V lost 5 bases and J lost 0 bases.

This chain joins TRBV7-2 and TRBJ1-2, with 9 bases lining up with TRBD1. The CDR3 sequence is 13 residues long. Germline lookup yields CDR1 SGHTA and CDR2 FQGNSA. V was clipped by 5 bases and J by 8 bases; unmatched bases: 6. DNA of the CDR3: TGTGCCAGCAGCCCACAGGGGGCTGAAGGCTACACCTTC. This sequence encodes CASSPQGAEGYTF.

The chain combines TRBV3-1 with TRBJ2-7; the match to TRBD1 covers 7 bases. Germline trimming cut 3 bases from V and 0 bases from J; bases unmatched to any gene: 8. The CDR3 sequence is 16 residues long. Per germline, CDR1 LGHDT and CDR2 YNNKEL (reference sequence). CDR3 in amino acids: CASSQPGQVSSYEQYF. CDR3 in DNA: TGTGCCAGCAGCCAGCCAGGACAGGTTAGCTCCTACGAGCAGTACTTC.

This clonotype was counted many times. This chain joins TRBV7-9 and TRBJ2-7, with TRBD2 matching 7 bases. The CDR3 consists of 15 residues. Trimming at V came to 3 bases and at J to 2 bases, leaving 7 bases not matched to a gene. Germline-derived CDR1 and CDR2 are SEHNR and FQNEAQ (reference sequence). CDR3 DNA sequence: TGTGCCAGCAGCTTCAACCCGGGGGGAGCCTACGAGCAGTACTTC. Protein: CASSFNPGGAYEQYF. Based on the CDR3 plus reference TRBV7-9 and TRBJ2-7, the full variable domain is DTGVSQNPRHKITKRGQNVTFRCDPISEHNRLYWYRQTLGQGPEFLTYFQNEAQLEKSRLLSDRFSAERPKGSFSTLEIQRTEQGDSAMYLCASSFNPGGAYEQYFGPGTRLTVT.

This clonotype was detected ten times or more. The rearrangement joins TRBV11-2 to TRBJ1-2, with D possibly TRBD1 on 6 matching bases. CDR3 length equals 13 residues. Trimming cost V 5 bases and J 8 bases, with 15 bases left between them. The germline CDR1 and CDR2 sequences are SGHAT and FQNNGV. CDR3 residues: CASSQGQFSGYTF. The CDR3 coding sequence is TGTGCCAGCAGCCAAGGACAGTTTTCCGGCTACACCTTC.

This clonotype occurred many times. This chain connects TRBV28 to TRBJ1-5; the D is unclear. Germline CDR1 reads MDHEN; CDR2 reads SYDVKM. The CDR3 has 13 amino acids. The V and J ends lost 6 bases and 3 bases respectively, with 9 bases between them. The CDR3 sequence is CASSPDNNQPQHF. Written as DNA, the CDR3 is TGTGCCAGCAGCCCCGACAACAATCAGCCCCAGCATTTT.

In this sample, this clonotype turned up a few times. The genes are TRBV9 and TRBJ2-5; no clear D gene. Trimming cost V 1 base and J 0 bases, with 7 bases left between them. This CDR3 has 14 residues. The germline V gene encodes CDR1 SGDLS and CDR2 YYNGEE. CDR3 sequence: CASSVQANQETQYF. CDR3 coding DNA: TGTGCCAGCAGCGTACAGGCAAACCAAGAGACCCAGTACTTC.

This clonotype was detected ten times or more. The rearrangement links TRBV7-2 to TRBJ2-3; no clear D gene. Germline CDR1 and CDR2: SGHTA and FQGNSA. This CDR3 region has 15 residues. V was cut by 1 base and J by 2 bases, with 10 bases left in between. The CDR3 DNA sequence: TGTGCCAGCAGCTTAGAGGGTCTCTCCACAGATACGCAGTATTTT. As protein: CASSLEGLSTDTQYF.

This clonotype has more than one count but fewer than ten. This rearrangement joins TRBV4-2 to TRBJ1-5, with D uncertain. The CDR3 has 15 residues. V was shortened by 5 bases and J by 0 bases, with 11 bases between the two germline ends. Germline V gene lookup returns CDR1 LGHNA and CDR2 YNFKEQ. For the CDR3, the DNA is TGTGCCAGCAGCGCAAGTCACTATAGCAATCAGCCCCAGCATTTT. Translated, it gives CASSASHYSNQPQHF.